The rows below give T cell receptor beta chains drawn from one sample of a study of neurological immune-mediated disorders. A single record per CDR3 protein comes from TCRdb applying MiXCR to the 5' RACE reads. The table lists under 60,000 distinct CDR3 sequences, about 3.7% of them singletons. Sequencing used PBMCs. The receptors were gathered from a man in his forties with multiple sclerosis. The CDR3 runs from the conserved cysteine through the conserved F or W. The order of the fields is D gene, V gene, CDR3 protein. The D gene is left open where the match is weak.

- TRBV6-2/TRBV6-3 CASSYMGDEQYF
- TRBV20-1 CSAPPLGGLVQETQYF
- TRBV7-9 CASSQKRSEQYF
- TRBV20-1 CSARKDLSNSNQPQHF
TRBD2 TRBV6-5 CASSYTEIAGAMGEQYF
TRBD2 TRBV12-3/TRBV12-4 CASSLGLAGVGSEQFF
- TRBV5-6 CASSRKVTKSSSYEQYF
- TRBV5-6 CASSMSGSSYEQYF
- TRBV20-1 CSARGWATTTGELFF
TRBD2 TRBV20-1 CSARDLAGGEQFF
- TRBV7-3 CASSLWGDEQFF
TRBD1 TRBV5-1 CASSAGQGGNQPQHF
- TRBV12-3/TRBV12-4 CASSLPGIKNIQYF
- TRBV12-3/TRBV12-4 CASSLTGVGEKLFF
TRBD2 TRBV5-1 CASSNRLAGGNPLFF
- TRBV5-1 CASSSEATPVTDTQYF